Listed here are 25 T cell receptor beta chains from one sample, sequenced in a study of blood T cell repertoires in COVID-19. Sequencing was performed with immunoSEQ multiplex PCR; in TCRdb, only in-frame clones are kept and a portion is missing. The sample consists of about 97,000 clones, 87% of them appearing once. The sequencing input was peripheral blood. All receptors derive from a human donor in a cohort sampled during active COVID-19.

The V gene is TRBV11-3, the J gene TRBJ2-5; 14 positions match TRBD2. V was clipped by 5 bases and J by 4 bases; unmatched bases: 3. This CDR3 contains 15 residues. Germline lookup yields CDR1 SGHNT and CDR2 YENEEA. CDR3 residues: CASSTGLAGVETQYF. The CDR3 DNA reads TGTGCCAGCAGCACGGGACTAGCGGGAGTAGAGACCCAGTACTTC.

This clone was detected only once. The rearrangement joins TRBV10-3 to TRBJ2-7; 8 bases fit TRBD2. V gave up 9 bases and J gave up 7 bases; unmatched junction bases: 11. The CDR3 covers 13 residues. Per the germline V gene, CDR1 is ENHRY and CDR2 is SYGVKD. As DNA, the CDR3 is TGTGCCATGGGCGGGGGGACTCTGGGGGAGCAGTACTTC. Encoded protein: CAMGGGTLGEQYF.

V is TRBV15 and J is TRBJ2-7, with TRBD1 identical over 7 bases. The CDR3 consists of 14 residues. Germline V gene data show CDR1 as LNHNV and CDR2 as YYDKDF (reference sequence). V gave up 1 base and J gave up 2 bases; unmatched junction bases: 2. CDR3 sequence (DNA): TGTGCCACCAGCAGAGGGACAGGCCCCTACGAGCAGTACTTC. Its protein is CATSRGTGPYEQYF.

The chain uses TRBV24-1 and TRBJ1-5; a possible D gene is TRBD1 (5 bases). Germline V gene sequence: CDR1 KGHDR, CDR2 SFDVKD. V lost 4 bases to trimming and J lost 0 bases, with 9 bases between them. The CDR3 length is 15 residues. In DNA, the CDR3 is TGTGCCACCAGTGAGGGCGGGACTAGCAATCAGCCCCAGCATTTT. Translation: CATSEGGTSNQPQHF.

This clone was seen only a few times. The V gene is TRBV7-9, the J gene TRBJ2-7, with 7 bases that match TRBD1. Unmatched junction bases numbered 9, after V lost 6 bases and J lost 7 bases. The V gene's germline CDR1 is SEHNR and CDR2 FQNEAQ (reference sequence). This CDR3 is built from 13 residues. CDR3: CASSRDRVEEQYF. The CDR3 DNA sequence: TGTGCCAGCAGTCGAGACAGGGTTGAGGAGCAGTACTTC.

V and J are TRBV18 and TRBJ2-5; TRBD1 might be the D (6 bases). Between the trimmed V and J ends, which lost 3 bases and 4 bases, there was a span of 15 bases. The CDR3 is made up of 15 amino acids. Germline CDR1 KGHSH, CDR2 LQKENI. CDR3 protein: CASSPRDTITETQYF. The DNA for the CDR3 is TGTGCCAGCTCACCCCGGGACACTATCACAGAGACCCAGTACTTC.

The chain has TRBV4-1 and TRBJ2-5; D gene unclear. CDR1 MGHRA and CDR2 YSYEKL come from the germline V gene. V was shortened by 6 bases and J by 5 bases, with 19 bases between the two germline ends. This CDR3 is built from 15 residues. CDR3 coding DNA: TGCGCCAGCAGTTTAATATCAATCACCGCGGAGACCCAGTACTTC. Its translation: CASSLISITAETQYF.

V is TRBV29-1 and J is TRBJ2-1, with 7 positions matching TRBD2. The CDR3 consists of 13 residues. Germline-derived CDR1 and CDR2 are SQVTM and ANQGSEA. Trimming removed 6 bases from V and 5 bases from J; junction bases left unmatched: 7. CDR3 DNA: TGCAGCGTAGAGCGGGGCATCGACAATGAGCAGTTCTTC. It yields the protein CSVERGIDNEQFF.

The J gene is TRBJ2-2, the V gene TRBV7-2; weak D call: TRBD2 (6 bases). The CDR3 sequence is 16 residues long. Germline V gives CDR1 SGHTA, CDR2 FQGNSA. V lost 4 bases and J lost 8, with 20 bases in between. The CDR3 loop reads CASSWSPGDVKGELFF. The CDR3 DNA reads TGTGCCAGCAGCTGGAGTCCGGGGGACGTCAAAGGGGAGCTGTTTTTT.

The chain couples TRBV5-5 to TRBJ2-5; 11 positions match TRBD2. V was pared by 4 bases and J by 3 bases, with 2 bases of the junction left unmatched. The CDR3 is 14 amino acids. CDR1 is SGHKS and CDR2 is YYEKEE in the germline V gene (reference sequence). CDR3 region: CASSRGLAEETQYF. The DNA for the CDR3 is TGTGCCAGCAGCCGGGGACTAGCGGAAGAGACCCAGTACTTC.

The chain couples TRBV19 to TRBJ1-5; D gene ambiguous. The CDR3 loop spans 16 amino acids. V was cut by 7 bases and J by 0 bases, with 16 bases left in between. Germline lookup yields CDR1 LNHDA and CDR2 SQIVND (reference sequence). CDR3 coding DNA: TGTGCCAGTAACGATCGGGGAAAGAATAGCAATCAGCCCCAGCATTTT. It encodes CASNDRGKNSNQPQHF.

V usage is TRBV7-9 and J usage is TRBJ1-2; the match to TRBD1 covers 8 bases. The J segment lost 5 bases and the V segment lost 3 bases, leaving 5 bases of the junction unmatched. CDR3 length: 14 residues. CDR1 is SEHNR and CDR2 is FQNEAQ in the germline V gene (reference sequence). The CDR3 loop is CASSFGTGRYGYTF. DNA of the CDR3: TGTGCCAGCAGCTTTGGGACAGGCCGATATGGCTACACCTTC.

The chain carries TRBV5-4 and TRBJ2-7, with 7 positions matching TRBD2. The CDR3 has 15 residues. The V and J ends lost 0 bases and 6 bases, in that order; junction bases with no gene match: 9. Germline-derived CDR1 and CDR2 are SGHNT and YYREEE (reference sequence). The CDR3 spells CASSLGGGRVSEQYF. The CDR3 bases are TGTGCCAGCAGCTTGGGGGGCGGGAGAGTATCCGAGCAGTACTTC.

This chain connects TRBV21-1 to TRBJ2-2; the table gives TRBD1 as D, unverified against the DNA. TRBV21-1 is flagged as a pseudogene. The CDR3 extends over 15 amino acids. CDR3 loop: CARGGRDRASGELFF. CDR3 DNA: TGTGCCAGGGGGGGACGGGACAGGGCATCCGGGGAGCTGTTTTTT.

This clone has a single count. The chain employs TRBV5-1 and TRBJ1-1; TRBD1 aligns across 9 bases. With V trimmed by 4 bases and J by 8 bases, 12 bases remained unmatched. Germline V CDR1 and CDR2: SGHRS, YFSETQ. The CDR3 is 15 amino acids. Written as DNA, the CDR3 is TGCGCCAGCAGCGTTCTCCCCCCGACAGGGGGAGAAGCTTTCTTT. It encodes CASSVLPPTGGEAFF.

In this sample, this clone turned up a few times. The V gene is TRBV9, the J gene TRBJ2-7; 12 positions match TRBD1. CDR1 is SGDLS, CDR2 YYNGEE, per germline. The V and J ends lost 0 bases and 1 base, in that order; junction bases with no gene match: 5. The CDR3 is 17 amino acids. The CDR3 DNA is TGTGCCAGCAGCGTAGCGGGACAGGGGGCTGGATCCTACGAGCAGTACTTC. Amino acid sequence: CASSVAGQGAGSYEQYF.

The genes are TRBV4-1 and TRBJ2-7; TRBD2 aligns across 7 bases. Germline CDR1 is MGHRA and CDR2 is YSYEKL. The CDR3 loop spans 17 amino acids. V lost 1 base to trimming and J lost 0 bases; unmatched junction nucleotides: 9. In nucleotides, the CDR3 is TGCGCCAGCAGCCAAGCTTCCGCGGGAGTCGGCTCCTACGAGCAGTACTTC. Translation: CASSQASAGVGSYEQYF.

The V and J genes are TRBV6-5 and TRBJ2-2, with TRBD2 as a possible D gene (5 bases). Germline CDR1 MNHEY, CDR2 SVGAGI. V was cut by 4 bases and J by 5 bases, with 14 bases left in between. The CDR3 is 15 amino acids. CDR3 DNA: TGTGCCAGCAGTTCCGGGTGGGGAGAGACCGGGGAGCTGTTTTTT. This gives the protein CASSSGWGETGELFF.

V and J are TRBV9 and TRBJ2-3; 10 bases agree with TRBD1. In germline, CDR1 is SGDLS, CDR2 YYNGEE. The CDR3 loop spans 13 amino acids. The V gene end was trimmed by 8 bases and the J gene end by 2 bases; junction bases not matched to a gene: 2. DNA for the CDR3: TGTGCCAGTGGACAGGGGGTCACAGATACGCAGTATTTT. Translating gives CASGQGVTDTQYF.

The J gene is TRBJ2-7, the V gene TRBV29-1; possible D gene TRBD1, 6 bases. V lost 7 bases, J lost 2 bases, and 15 bases lay in between. This CDR3 spans 13 amino acids. Germline lookup yields CDR1 SQVTM and CDR2 ANQGSEA. CDR3 amino acids: CSAQTGTTYEQYF. The CDR3 DNA follows: TGCAGCGCCCAGACAGGTACCACCTACGAGCAGTACTTC.

The V gene is TRBV21-1, the J gene TRBJ1-2; the table's D gene call, TRBD1, was not cross checked with the DNA. TRBV21-1 is noted as a pseudogene. CDR3 length equals 13 residues. This CDR3 reads CASSTDKLDGYTF. Here the CDR3 DNA reads TGTGCCAGCAGCACCGACAAGTTAGATGGCTACACCTTC.

The chain employs TRBV14 and TRBJ2-6; D possibly corresponds to TRBD2 (6 bases). This CDR3 spans 15 amino acids. The germline V gene has CDR1 SGHDN and CDR2 FVKESK. Trimming took off 4 bases at V and 2 bases at J, with 9 bases between the two ends. In nucleotides, the CDR3 is TGTGCCAGCAGCCGACTAGACACTGGGGCCAACGTCCTGACTTTC. It is translated as CASSRLDTGANVLTF.

The V gene is TRBV7-2, the J gene TRBJ2-4; 8 positions match TRBD2. The V gene's germline CDR1 is SGHTA and CDR2 FQGNSA. This CDR3 has 16 residues. With V trimmed by 5 bases and J by 0 bases, 6 bases remained unmatched. CDR3 sequence: CASSPTAGAAKNIQYF. DNA for the CDR3: TGTGCCAGCAGCCCAACAGCGGGAGCAGCCAAAAACATTCAGTACTTC.

The chain carries TRBV5-5 and TRBJ2-1; the match to TRBD2 covers 13 bases. Germline V CDR1 and CDR2: SGHKS, YYEKEE (reference sequence). V shed 4 bases and J 4 bases; nucleotides not matched to a gene: 2. The CDR3 contains 15 residues. Here the CDR3 reads CASSGGLAGYNEQFF. CDR3 coding DNA: TGTGCCAGCAGCGGGGGACTAGCGGGATACAATGAGCAGTTCTTC.

The rearrangement uses TRBV3-1 (or the pseudogene TRBV3-2) and TRBJ2-1, with 9 bases identical to TRBD2. J gave up 4 bases and V 5 bases, and 6 bases lay outside the gene matches. The CDR3 covers 15 residues. Germline CDR1 reads LGHDT; CDR2 reads YNNKEL (reference sequence). The CDR3 here is CASSYKTSGYNEQFF. In nucleotides, the CDR3 is TGTGCCAGCAGCTACAAGACTAGCGGATACAATGAGCAGTTCTTC.